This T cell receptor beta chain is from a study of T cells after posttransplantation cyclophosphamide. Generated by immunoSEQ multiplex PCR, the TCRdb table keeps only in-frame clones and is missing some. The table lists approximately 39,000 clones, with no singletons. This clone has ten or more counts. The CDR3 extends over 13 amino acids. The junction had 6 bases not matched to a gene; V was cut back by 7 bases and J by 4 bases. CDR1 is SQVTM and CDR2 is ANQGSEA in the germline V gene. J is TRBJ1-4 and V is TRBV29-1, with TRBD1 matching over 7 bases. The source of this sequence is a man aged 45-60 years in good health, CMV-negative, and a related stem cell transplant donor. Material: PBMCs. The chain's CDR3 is CSGGDSLNEKLFF. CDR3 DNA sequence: TGCAGCGGGGGGGACAGCCTTAATGAAAAACTGTTTTTT.